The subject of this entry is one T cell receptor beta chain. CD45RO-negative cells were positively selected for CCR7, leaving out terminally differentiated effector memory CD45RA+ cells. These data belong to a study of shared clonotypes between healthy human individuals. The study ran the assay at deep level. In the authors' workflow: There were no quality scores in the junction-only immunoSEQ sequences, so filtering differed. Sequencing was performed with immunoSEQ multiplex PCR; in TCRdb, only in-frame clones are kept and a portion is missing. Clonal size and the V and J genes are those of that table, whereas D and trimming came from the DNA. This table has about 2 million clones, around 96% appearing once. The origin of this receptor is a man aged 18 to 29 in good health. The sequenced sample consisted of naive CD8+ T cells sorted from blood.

The CDR3: CSVTGTGDRGTEAFF. In DNA form, the CDR3 reads TGCAGCGTAACCGGGACAGGGGACCGGGGCACTGAAGCTTTCTTT. The J gene is TRBJ1-1, the V gene TRBV29-1, with 10 bases identical to TRBD1. Trimming took 6 bases from V and 4 from J; bases not matched to a gene: 11. The germline V gene has CDR1 SQVTM and CDR2 ANQGSEA. The CDR3 runs to 15 residues.